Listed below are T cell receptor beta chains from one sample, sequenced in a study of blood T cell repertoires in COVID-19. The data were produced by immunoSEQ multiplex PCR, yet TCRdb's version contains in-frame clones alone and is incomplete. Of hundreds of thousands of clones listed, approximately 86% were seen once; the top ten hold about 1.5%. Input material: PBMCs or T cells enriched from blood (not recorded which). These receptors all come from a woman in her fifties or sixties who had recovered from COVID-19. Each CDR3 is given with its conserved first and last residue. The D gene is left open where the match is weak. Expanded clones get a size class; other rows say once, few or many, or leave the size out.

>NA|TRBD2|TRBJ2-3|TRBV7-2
TGTGCCAGCAGCTTAGCGCGGACTAGCGGGAGCACAGATACGCAGTATTTT
CASSLARTSGSTDTQYF
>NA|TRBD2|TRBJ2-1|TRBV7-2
TGTGCCAGCAGCATCGGGACTGGGGGGGTAAATGAGCAGTTCTTC
CASSIGTGGVNEQFF
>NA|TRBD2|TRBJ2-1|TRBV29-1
TGCAGCGTTGATCAGGGCGGGAGTTACAATGAGCAGTTCTTC
CSVDQGGSYNEQFF
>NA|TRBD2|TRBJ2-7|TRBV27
TGTGCCAGCAGTTTATCGGTCCTAGCGGGAGGGCCGCAGTACTTC
CASSLSVLAGGPQYF
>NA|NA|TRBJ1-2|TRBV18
TGTGCCAGCTCTCAACCGGGCCTCCCGAGGGATGGCTACACCTTC
CASSQPGLPRDGYTF
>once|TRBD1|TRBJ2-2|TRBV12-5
TGTGCTAGTGGTTTGCCACAGGGGGCTATCACCGGGGAGCTGTTTTTT
CASGLPQGAITGELFF
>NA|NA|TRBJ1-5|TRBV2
TGTGCCAGCAGTGAAGAGGCGAGGCAGCCCCAGCATTTT
CASSEEARQPQHF
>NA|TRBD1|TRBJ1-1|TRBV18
TGTGCCAGCTCACCACAGGGGGCGCTTTTGAACACTGAAGCTTTCTTT
CASSPQGALLNTEAFF
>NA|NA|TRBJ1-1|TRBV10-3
TGTGCCATCAAAGGCGGGATGAACACTGAAGCTTTCTTT
CAIKGGMNTEAFF
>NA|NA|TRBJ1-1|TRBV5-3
TGTGCCAGAAACCGCGGGGGGTTTATGAACACTGAAGCTTTCTTT
CARNRGGFMNTEAFF
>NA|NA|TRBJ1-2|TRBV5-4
TGTGCCAGCAGCTTGGCACGATCAGGGGTCAACTCTAACTATGGCTACACCTTC
CASSLARSGVNSNYGYTF
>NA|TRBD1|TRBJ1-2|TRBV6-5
TGTGCCAGCAGTTACGACAGGGAGGCTGGCTACACCTTC
CASSYDREAGYTF
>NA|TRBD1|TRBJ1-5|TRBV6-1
TGTGCCAGCAGTGAGGAACAGGGGGCCTCTCAGCCCCAGCATTTT
CASSEEQGASQPQHF
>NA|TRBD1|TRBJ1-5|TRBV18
TGTGCCAGCTCACCGGGACAGGGTTCTCCTAGCAATCAGCCCCAGCATTTT
CASSPGQGSPSNQPQHF
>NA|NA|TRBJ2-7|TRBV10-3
TGTGCCATCAGTGAGTCTGGCAGTAATGGCGAGCAGTACTTC
CAISESGSNGEQYF
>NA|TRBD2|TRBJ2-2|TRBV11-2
TGTGCCAGCAGCCCCGGGACTAGCGGGATCCTGAACACCGGGGAGCTGTTTTTT
CASSPGTSGILNTGELFF
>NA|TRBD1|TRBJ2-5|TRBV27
TGTGCCAGCAGTTTGACAGGGGGGGGAGGAGAGACCCAGTACTTC
CASSLTGGGGETQYF
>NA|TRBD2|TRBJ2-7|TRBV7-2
TGTGCCAGCAGCTTAGAAAGCGGGAGCTCCTACGAGCAGTACTTC
CASSLESGSSYEQYF
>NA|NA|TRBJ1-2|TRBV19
TGTGCCAGTAGTAGGGGAGAGGTCTATGGCTACACCTTC
CASSRGEVYGYTF
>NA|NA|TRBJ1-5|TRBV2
TGTGCCAGCAGCGGGGATAATAATCAGCCCCAGCATTTT
CASSGDNNQPQHF
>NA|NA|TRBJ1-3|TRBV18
TGTGCCAGCTCACCAGGACAACAGGGCCTAAACACCATATATTTT
CASSPGQQGLNTIYF
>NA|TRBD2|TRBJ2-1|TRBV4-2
TGTGCCAGCAGCCATGGACTAGCGGCCACCTACAATGAGCAGTTCTTC
CASSHGLAATYNEQFF
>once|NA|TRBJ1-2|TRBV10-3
TGTGCCATCAGGACCGGGTCCACCTATGGCTACACCTTC
CAIRTGSTYGYTF
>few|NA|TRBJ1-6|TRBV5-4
TGTGCCAGCAGCAACCGGGCGGGAGTCTATAATTCACCCCTCCACTTT
CASSNRAGVYNSPLHF
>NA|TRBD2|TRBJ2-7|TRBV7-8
TGTGCCAGCAGCTGGGGACTAGCGGATACCTCCTACGAGCAGTACTTC
CASSWGLADTSYEQYF
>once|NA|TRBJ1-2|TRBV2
TGTGCCAGCCGTGGCTACACCTTC
CASRGYTF
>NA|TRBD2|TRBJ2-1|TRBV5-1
TGCGCCAGTTCCTATAGCGGGAGGGCCCAACGCGATGAGCAGTTCTTC
CASSYSGRAQRDEQFF
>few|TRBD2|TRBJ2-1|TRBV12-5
TGTGCTAGTGGTTTGGTACGGGGACTAGCGGGAGTTGAGCAGTTCTTC
CASGLVRGLAGVEQFF
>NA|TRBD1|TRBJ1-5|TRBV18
TGTGCCAGCTCAAGGGGACAGGGGGCCGGTCAGCCCCAGCATTTT
CASSRGQGAGQPQHF
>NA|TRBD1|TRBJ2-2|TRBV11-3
TGTGCCAGCAGCCGGGGACAGGGAGACACCGGGGAGCTGTTTTTT
CASSRGQGDTGELFF
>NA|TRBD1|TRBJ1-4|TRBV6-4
TGTGCCAGCAGTGATCCTAGGGGGCTGGTTGAAAAACTGTTTTTT
CASSDPRGLVEKLFF
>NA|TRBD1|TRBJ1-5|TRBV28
TGTGCCAGCAGTTTACTGGGACAGGGTGGTAGCAATCAGCCCCAGCATTTT
CASSLLGQGGSNQPQHF
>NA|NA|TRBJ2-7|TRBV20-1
TGCAGTGCCGCGTATGAATACGAGCAGTACTTC
CSAAYEYEQYF
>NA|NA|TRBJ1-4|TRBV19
TGTGCCAGTAGTATGGCAGGCATCACAACTAATGAAAAACTGTTTTTT
CASSMAGITTNEKLFF
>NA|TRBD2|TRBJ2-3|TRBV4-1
TGCGCCAGCAGCCAAGAGGGGGTAGCGGGAGGGGCAGATACGCAGTATTTT
CASSQEGVAGGADTQYF
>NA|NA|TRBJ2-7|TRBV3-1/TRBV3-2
TGTGCCAGCAGCCTTACACTAACCTACGAGCAGTACTTC
CASSLTLTYEQYF
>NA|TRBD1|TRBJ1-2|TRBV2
TGTGCCAGCAGCGCGACAGGGGGCGGCGATGGCTACACCTTC
CASSATGGGDGYTF
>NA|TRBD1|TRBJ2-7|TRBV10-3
TGTGCCATCAGAGGACAGGGCCGTGGGTACGAGCAGTACTTC
CAIRGQGRGYEQYF
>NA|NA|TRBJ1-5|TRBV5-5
TGTGCCAGCAGCTTGGACCCAGGAAGCAATCAGCCCCAGCATTTT
CASSLDPGSNQPQHF
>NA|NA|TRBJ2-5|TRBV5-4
TGTGCCAGCAGCCCAACTCTAGAAGAGACCCAGTACTTC
CASSPTLEETQYF
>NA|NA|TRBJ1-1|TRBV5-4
TGTGCCAGCAGCAGCGAGGGGGTTCTCATGAACACTGAAGCTTTCTTT
CASSSEGVLMNTEAFF
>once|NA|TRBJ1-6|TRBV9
TGTGCCAGCAGCGTAGTCGAGGGATCCGGTTCACCCCTCCACTTT
CASSVVEGSGSPLHF
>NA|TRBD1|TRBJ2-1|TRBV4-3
TGCGCCAGCAGCGGAGACAGGGTTGGTAAAAATGAGCAGTTCTTC
CASSGDRVGKNEQFF